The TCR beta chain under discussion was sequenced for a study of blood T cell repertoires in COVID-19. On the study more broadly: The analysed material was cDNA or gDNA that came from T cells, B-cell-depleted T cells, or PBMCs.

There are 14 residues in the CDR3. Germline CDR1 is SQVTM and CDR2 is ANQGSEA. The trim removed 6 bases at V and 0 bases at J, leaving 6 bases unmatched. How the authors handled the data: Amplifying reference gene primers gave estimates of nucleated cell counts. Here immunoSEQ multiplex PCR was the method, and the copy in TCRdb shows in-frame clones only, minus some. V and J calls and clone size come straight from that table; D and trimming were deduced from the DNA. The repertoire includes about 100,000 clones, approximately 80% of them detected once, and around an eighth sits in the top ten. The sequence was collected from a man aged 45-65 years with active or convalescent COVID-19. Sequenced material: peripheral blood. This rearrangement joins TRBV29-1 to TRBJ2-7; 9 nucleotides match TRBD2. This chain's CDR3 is CSVLSGGSSYEQYF. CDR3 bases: TGCAGCGTACTTAGCGGGGGAAGCTCCTACGAGCAGTACTTC.